These T cell receptor beta chains were read from a single sample in a study of T cells after yellow fever vaccination. In TCRdb, the 5' RACE reads were re-called with MiXCR into one record per CDR3 protein. The repertoire holds approximately 300,000 distinct CDR3 sequences, with approximately 12% as singletons. Sequencing was performed on CD4+ T cells sorted from PBMCs, taken 45 days after the yellow fever booster vaccination. The receptors shown here come from a man between 18 and 29 years old who received the YFV17D yellow fever vaccine. Each CDR3 is given with its conserved first and last residue. A D gene is named only where the DNA matches it firmly. Some rows have no size entry. The others give once, few or many, or a class for an expanded clone.

d_call j_call clone_size v_call cdr3_aa cdr3_nt
- TRBJ2-2 - TRBV24-1 CATTGRRAATGELFF TGTGCCACCACAGGACGCCGGGCGGCCACCGGGGAGCTGTTTTTT
TRBD1 TRBJ1-1 few TRBV5-1 CASSFRGNEAFF TGCGCCAGCAGCTTCAGGGGGAACGAAGCTTTCTTT
TRBD1 TRBJ2-4 many TRBV6-8 CASSGRGAKNIQYF TGTGCCAGCAGTGGCAGGGGGGCCAAAAACATTCAGTACTTC
- TRBJ2-5 - TRBV19 CASSMGSSQYF TGTGCCAGTAGTATGGGTTCGTCCCAGTACTTC
- TRBJ1-1 many TRBV6-2/TRBV6-3 CASRPDYTEAFF TGTGCCAGCAGGCCAGATTACACTGAAGCTTTCTTT
TRBD1 TRBJ1-2 - TRBV7-2 CASSPGTGEGYGYTF TGTGCCAGCAGCCCCGGGACAGGGGAGGGGTATGGCTACACCTTC
TRBD1 TRBJ2-1 - TRBV6-5 CASSGLGTGKRNEQFF TGTGCCAGCAGCGGCCTAGGGACAGGGAAACGCAATGAGCAGTTCTTC
- TRBJ1-2 few TRBV4-2 CASSHLIGRGSRGYTF TGTGCCAGCAGCCACCTCATCGGAAGGGGATCGCGGGGCTACACCTTC
TRBD2 TRBJ2-1 - TRBV7-9 CASSLVGGAESYNEQFF TGTGCCAGCAGCTTAGTGGGAGGGGCCGAATCCTACAATGAGCAGTTCTTC
- TRBJ1-4 - TRBV15 CATSSRARGKLFF TGTGCCACCAGCAGTCGAGCGAGGGGAAAACTGTTTTTT
- TRBJ1-5 many TRBV4-1 CASSQEHGFNQPQHF TGCGCCAGCAGCCAAGAACACGGGTTCAATCAGCCCCAGCATTTT
- TRBJ2-1 - TRBV4-3 CASSRSLGGELYNEQFF TGCGCCAGCAGCCGTTCCTTGGGCGGGGAACTCTACAATGAGCAGTTCTTC
- TRBJ2-3 - TRBV20-1 CSAKRWDGDTDTQYF TGCAGTGCGAAGCGGTGGGACGGAGACACAGATACGCAGTATTTT
TRBD2 TRBJ2-6 few TRBV4-1 CASSPRTSGGPSGANVLTF TGCGCCAGCAGCCCTCGGACTAGCGGGGGCCCCTCTGGGGCCAACGTCCTGACTTTC
- TRBJ2-7 - TRBV6-5 CASSYSVRGFDEQYF TGTGCCAGCAGTTACTCGGTCAGAGGGTTTGACGAGCAGTACTTC
- TRBJ1-2 few TRBV10-3 CASRGGYVRYGYTF TGTGCCTCCCGGGGGGGGTACGTTAGATATGGCTACACCTTC
TRBD2 TRBJ2-3 many TRBV10-3 CAISEASGATDTQYF TGTGCCATCAGTGAGGCTAGCGGGGCCACAGATACGCAGTATTTT
- TRBJ1-2 few TRBV9 CASSTTGRLGYTF TGTGCCAGCAGCACGACAGGAAGACTCGGCTACACCTTC
- TRBJ2-1 - TRBV5-1 CASSPVAAYNEQFF TGCGCCAGCAGTCCTGTGGCTGCCTACAATGAGCAGTTCTTC
- TRBJ1-6 many TRBV5-5 CASSLGHVSRGYNSPLHF TGTGCCAGCAGCTTGGGCCACGTCTCCCGTGGATATAATTCACCCCTCCACTTT
- TRBJ1-2 - TRBV4-2 CASSQDGSVYGYTF TGTGCCAGCAGCCAAGACGGGTCGGTCTATGGCTACACCTTC
TRBD1 TRBJ2-3 - TRBV5-1 CASSVGQSTDTQYF TGCGCCAGCAGCGTGGGACAGAGCACAGATACGCAGTATTTT
TRBD2 TRBJ2-2 - TRBV9 CASSPGTSGGINTGELFF TGTGCCAGCAGCCCGGGGACTAGCGGGGGAATTAACACCGGGGAGCTGTTTTTT
- TRBJ2-1 few TRBV6-5 CASRGLAGNEQFF TGTGCCAGCAGAGGACTGGCCGGGAATGAGCAGTTCTTC
TRBD2 TRBJ2-5 - TRBV6-1 CASRPSGGLTKTQYF TGTGCCAGCAGGCCTAGCGGGGGTTTAACGAAGACCCAGTACTTC
- TRBJ2-6 - TRBV7-9 CASSLGHLSGANVLTF TGTGCCAGCAGCCTAGGACACCTCTCTGGGGCCAACGTCCTGACTTTC
- TRBJ1-1 few TRBV29-1 CSVVRRQDRNTEAFF TGCAGCGTTGTGCGCCGTCAGGACAGGAACACTGAAGCTTTCTTT
- TRBJ2-3 - TRBV5-4 CASSLPGPTDTQYF TGTGCCAGCAGCTTGCCCGGGCCCACAGATACGCAGTATTTT
TRBD1 TRBJ1-2 - TRBV20-1 CSASRETGLGYTF TGCAGTGCATCTCGAGAGACAGGGCTCGGCTACACCTTC
TRBD2 TRBJ2-1 few TRBV7-3 CASSPLGGDANEQFF TGTGCCAGCAGCCCCCTCGGGGGGGACGCCAATGAGCAGTTCTTC